Each of the 16 T cell receptor beta chains below was sequenced from the same sample in a study of cytomegalovirus exposure and HLA in healthy donors. The PCR was carried out with 60 Vbeta primers and 13 Jbeta primers. Profiled with immunoSEQ multiplex PCR; TCRdb holds only in-frame clones, not every one. The data show around 120,000 clones, roughly 79% seen once. Sequencing used PBMCs. All receptors come from a woman in her forties or fifties in good health and CMV-seronegative.

The V call is TRBV18, the J call TRBJ2-1, with a weak D call TRBD1 (7 bases). The CDR3 runs 15 residues. Germline loops: CDR1 KGHSH, CDR2 LQKENI. Deletions cut 1 base from V and 3 bases from J, with 10 bases between. The CDR3 region is CASSPRQGGYNEQFF. In DNA form, the CDR3 reads TGTGCCAGCTCACCACGGCAGGGGGGCTACAATGAGCAGTTCTTC. Full variable domain (outside the CDR3, taken from reference TRBV18 and TRBJ2-1): NAGVMQNPRHLVRRRGQEARLRCSPMKGHSHVYWYRQLPEEGLKFMVYLQKENIIDESGMPKERFSAEFPKEGPSILRIQQVVRGDSAAYFCASSPRQGGYNEQFFGPGTRLTVL.

The genes are TRBV4-1 and TRBJ1-2; D not certain. Germline lookup yields CDR1 MGHRA and CDR2 YSYEKL. This CDR3 spans 14 amino acids. V lost 1 base and J 0 bases, leaving 6 bases between the germline ends. The CDR3 nucleotides are TGCGCCAGCAGCCAAGGCACAGCTAACTATGGCTACACCTTC. Translation gives CASSQGTANYGYTF.

The chain couples TRBV4-3 to TRBJ1-3; D is uncertain. Germline V gene data show CDR1 as LGHNA and CDR2 as YSLEER. The CDR3 runs to 15 residues. V was trimmed by 0 bases and J by 7 bases, leaving 13 bases between them. The CDR3 nucleotides read TGCGCCAGCAGCCAAGATGCCAGTTCCCTGAACACCATATATTTT. Protein sequence: CASSQDASSLNTIYF.

This rearrangement joins TRBV30 to TRBJ2-5, with 13 bases that match TRBD2. V gave up 0 bases and J gave up 5 bases; unmatched junction bases: 3. The germline V gene encodes CDR1 GTSNPN and CDR2 SVGIG (reference sequence). The CDR3 loop spans 15 amino acids. CDR3 DNA: TGTGCCTGGAGTGTAGGACTAGCGGGAGTGGAGACCCAGTACTTC. This codes for CAWSVGLAGVETQYF.

A remark on this clone: Sequence at one end of the junction differs from germline and may be a read error. The chain joins TRBV7-7 to TRBJ2-1, with 8 bases fitting TRBD2. This CDR3 has 14 amino acids. Germline V CDR1 and CDR2: SSHAT, FNYEAQ (reference sequence). Here the CDR3 DNA reads TGTGCTAGCAGCTTAGGACTAGCCGGCGATGAGCAGTTCTTC. Protein: CASSLGLAGDEQFF.

V usage is TRBV21-1 and J usage is TRBJ2-7; the DNA was not used to check the table's D call, TRBD2. TRBV21-1 is a pseudogene. The CDR3 sequence is 19 residues long. CDR3 region: CASSLFLRWTSTCLYEQYF. In nucleotides, the CDR3 is TGTGCCAGCTCTTTATTCCTTCGCTGGACTAGCACTTGCCTCTACGAGCAGTACTTC.

This chain joins TRBV9 and TRBJ2-3, with 7 bases that match TRBD2. After removal of 0 bases from V and 6 bases from J, the junction contained 19 bases not matched to a gene. The CDR3 is made up of 19 amino acids. Germline CDR1 and CDR2: SGDLS and YYNGEE. CDR3 DNA: TGTGCCAGCAGCGTAGATCCCCACGAGACTAGCTGGGGGTTGGATACGCAGTATTTT. Encoded protein: CASSVDPHETSWGLDTQYF.

CDR3 region: CASSLEQAPQPQHF. CDR3 sequence (DNA): TGTGCCAGCAGCTTAGAACAGGCCCCTCAGCCCCAGCATTTT. This chain uses TRBV7-9 with TRBJ1-5, with D perhaps matching TRBD1 (5 bases). This CDR3 has 14 residues. The germline V and J ends were trimmed by 1 base and 6 bases, with 10 bases remaining between them. The germline gives CDR1 SEHNR, CDR2 FQNEAQ (reference sequence).

The chain employs TRBV29-1 and TRBJ1-2; possibly TRBD1 for D (5 bases). Germline loops: CDR1 SQVTM, CDR2 ANQGSEA. The germline V and J ends were trimmed by 6 bases and 4 bases, with 15 bases remaining between them. The CDR3 has 13 amino acids. CDR3 in DNA: TGCAGCGTCCAGGTACAGGAATCCTATGGCTACACCTTC. This translates into CSVQVQESYGYTF.

The CDR3 sequence is CASSSGTSNQPQHF. CDR3 nucleotide sequence: TGTGCCAGCAGCTCAGGTACTAGCAATCAGCCCCAGCATTTT. This chain connects TRBV6-5 to TRBJ1-5; no definite D call. The CDR3 consists of 14 residues. CDR1 is MNHEY and CDR2 is SVGAGI in the germline V gene. Trimming cost V 6 bases and J 0 bases, with 9 bases left between them.

This chain uses TRBV27 with TRBJ1-5; D gene ambiguous. Trimming took 4 bases from V and 3 from J, leaving 10 bases between them. Germline V gene sequence: CDR1 MNHEY, CDR2 SMNVEV (reference sequence). This CDR3 spans 14 amino acids. The CDR3 bases are TGTGCCAGCAGTTGGAACCGGGACAATCAGCCCCAGCATTTT. Translation: CASSWNRDNQPQHF.

The V and J genes are TRBV4-2 and TRBJ1-1, with 7 bases matching TRBD1. The V segment lost 4 bases and the J segment 1 base; nucleotides outside the gene matches: 3. Germline assignment: CDR1 LGHNA and CDR2 YNFKEQ. The CDR3 runs to 14 residues. CDR3 DNA: TGTGCCAGCAGCCCGGGACAGTCGAACACTGAAGCTTTCTTT. Its protein product is CASSPGQSNTEAFF.

This clone was picked up one time. The rearrangement uses TRBV7-2 and TRBJ2-7, with 8 positions matching TRBD1. The CDR3 totals 13 residues. V shed 5 bases and J 4 bases; nucleotides not matched to a gene: 4. Looked up from germline, CDR1 is SGHTA and CDR2 is FQGNSA. CDR3 nucleotide sequence: TGTGCCAGCAGCCAAGACAGGGGATACGAGCAGTACGTC. Protein sequence: CASSQDRGYEQYV.

The gene calls are TRBV7-9 and TRBJ2-5; 12 nucleotides match TRBD2. With V trimmed by 9 bases and J by 4 bases, 6 bases remained unmatched. Germline V lookup: CDR1 SEHNR, CDR2 FQNEAQ (reference sequence). CDR3 size: 14 residues. CDR3 protein: CASSLAGGAETQYF. Written as DNA, the CDR3 is TGTGCCAGTTCACTAGCGGGAGGTGCAGAGACCCAGTACTTC.

Worth noting for this clone: An end of the junction differs from the germline gene, which may be a read error. The chain recombines TRBV5-1 with TRBJ1-2; D is unresolved. Germline assignment: CDR1 SGHRS and CDR2 YFSETQ. This CDR3 region has 15 residues. In DNA form, the CDR3 reads TGCGCCAGCAGATTGGTACCGGAAGCTAACTATGGCTACCCCTTC. This sequence encodes CASRLVPEANYGYPF. Using reference TRBV5-1 and TRBJ1-2 for the parts outside the CDR3, the full variable domain is KAGVTQTPRYLIKTRGQQVTLSCSPISGHRSVSWYQQTPGQGLQFLFEYFSETQRNKGNFPGRFSGRQFSNSRSEMNVSTLELGDSALYLCASRLVPEANYGYPFGSGTRLTVV.

The chain recombines TRBV19 with TRBJ2-2; TRBD1 might be the D (5 bases). Germline-derived CDR1 and CDR2 are LNHDA and SQIVND (reference sequence). The CDR3 spans 16 residues. Trimming shortened V by 10 bases and J by 2 bases, and 20 bases separated the two germline ends. The CDR3 here is CATSSRTQINTGELFF. CDR3 DNA sequence: TGTGCCACCTCAAGTAGGACACAGATTAACACCGGGGAGCTGTTTTTT.